This T cell receptor (beta chain) derives from a study of blood T cell repertoires in COVID-19 (dated by TCRdb to the early 2020s). For the study in its entirety: Samples from collaborators originated in the United States, Italy and Spain and spanned both the acute and convalescent phases of COVID-19. The prospective study material was composed of cDNA or gDNA derived from T cells, B-cell-depleted T cells, or PBMCs. Deeply sampled blood TCRbeta repertoires from subjects exposed to, actively infected with, or recovered from COVID-19 were included in the dataset. The repertoires were released in a freely available public database intended as a resource for research on the immune response to SARS-CoV-2. The samples were drawn from two sources: the first 160 participants of the ongoing ImmuneRACE study, and 1,000 to 1,500 subjects contributed by 6 global collaborators. Sample metadata almost always included a de-identified subject ID, COVID-19 status, age in years and sex. Where HLA class I and class II types were available, the types were taken from metadata supplied by the sample provider, not from assay-based typing.

Regarding this clone: Its antigen remains unidentified. The sample holds no much larger clone one base away, and base qualities are not on file.

The CDR3 starts with the cysteine, ends with the phenylalanine, and has 12 residues. Just CDR3 DNA is preserved here, 36 bases in frame from base 1. Compared with germline, V lacks 7 bases and J lacks 5 bases; bases without a gene match: 4. The germline V gene specifies MGHDK as CDR1 and SYGVNS as CDR2. Overall study outcomes, separate from this receptor: How much clinical and demographic metadata was included differed by source and by participant, and the metadata was provided uncurated.

Each collaborating institution followed its own protocols to collect whole blood in K2EDTA tubes. For TCRbeta analysis, collaborators shipped samples in one of three forms: frozen whole blood, isolated PBMCs, or DNA extracted from either of those sample types. TCRbeta CDR3 regions were amplified from genomic DNA by means of the immunoSEQ Assay, a bias-controlled multiplex PCR. The published analysis was carried out like this. The number of nucleated cells in each sample was estimated by amplification of reference gene primers within the assay. Sequence reads were collapsed and filtered to measure the absolute abundance of every unique TCRbeta CDR3 rearrangement. For each sample, productive Simpson clonality was calculated as the square root of Simpson's diversity index over productive rearrangements. What TCRdb holds here is the immuneACCESS table cut down to in-frame rearrangements. Part of the clones is not present; checked against another copy, under half of the missing clones reflect an unresolved V gene, and the others are unexplained. Clone size and the V and J calls come from that table; the DNA yielded D and trimming. The sample has around 45,000 clones on record, 69% of them singletons. Approximately 6.2% of the sample goes to the ten largest clones.

This clonotype was sampled from a man aged 80 or over with acute or convalescent COVID-19. This chain joins TRBV25-1 to TRBJ1-1; 7 central nucleotides agree with TRBD1. Sequencing was performed on peripheral blood. The encoded CDR3 is CASTARGTEAFF. The sequence in DNA is TGTGCCAGCACGGCCAGGGGGACTGAAGCTTTCTTT.